The 10 T cell receptor beta chains presented below share a single source sample, sequenced in a study of T cell responses to AZD1222 COVID-19 vaccine. Clones were sequenced by immunoSEQ multiplex PCR, and TCRdb holds only the in-frame ones, with some missing. The sample has 100,000 to 120,000 clones, 94% seen once. The sequences come from peripheral blood, collected 28 days after the second AZD1222 dose. The receptor set was obtained from an adult who received the AZD1222 COVID-19 vaccine.

V gene TRBV19 combines with J gene TRBJ2-5; 8 nucleotides align to TRBD2. The CDR3 is 14 amino acids. Germline CDR1 reads LNHDA; CDR2 reads SQIVND (reference sequence). The V segment lost 5 bases and the J segment 5 bases; nucleotides outside the gene matches: 7. DNA for the CDR3: TGTGCCAGTAGTCCCGCCGGGGGGGGCGAGACCCAGTACTTC. This gives the protein CASSPAGGGETQYF.

The chain couples TRBV5-1 to TRBJ1-4; D might be TRBD1 (6 bases). CDR3 length equals 15 residues. The V end lost 0 bases, the J end lost 7 bases, and 13 bases lay between the germline ends. Germline CDR1 is SGHRS and CDR2 is YFSETQ. CDR3 sequence: CASSLAGAESEKLFF. CDR3 DNA: TGCGCCAGCAGCTTGGCAGGGGCTGAGAGTGAAAAACTGTTTTTT.

The chain links TRBV3-1 (or the pseudogene TRBV3-2) to TRBJ2-1; 7 bases line up with TRBD1. V trimming: 0 bases; J trimming: 13 bases; junction bases outside the gene matches: 9. This CDR3 region has 14 residues. Germline CDR1 reads LGHDT; CDR2 reads YNNKEL (reference sequence). This CDR3 is CASSQDTDRVFQFF. DNA for the CDR3: TGTGCCAGCAGCCAAGATACAGACAGGGTGTTTCAGTTCTTC.

The chain combines TRBV6-1 with TRBJ2-5; TRBD1 agrees at 8 bases. This CDR3 is 13 amino acids long. Unmatched junction bases numbered 6, after V lost 3 bases and J lost 9 bases. Germline CDR1 is MNHNS and CDR2 is SASEGT. The CDR3 loop is CASSDRGPSAQYF. The CDR3 DNA reads as TGTGCCAGCAGTGACAGGGGGCCATCGGCCCAGTACTTC.

The rearrangement joins TRBV7-6 to TRBJ1-3; D is uncertain. Germline CDR1 and CDR2: SGHVS and FNYEAQ. Trimming took off 8 bases at V and 3 bases at J, with 11 bases between the two ends. The CDR3 is 13 residues long. The CDR3 nucleotides read TGTGCCAGCCTCGCAAGTGGTGGAAACACCATATATTTT. Translated, it gives CASLASGGNTIYF.

V gene TRBV12-5 combines with J gene TRBJ1-6; the D is unclear. Between the trimmed V and J ends, which lost 3 bases and 5 bases, there was a span of 8 bases. Per the germline V gene, CDR1 is LGHNT and CDR2 is FRNRAP. This CDR3 comprises 14 residues. The CDR3 sequence is CASGFLEDNSPLHF. The CDR3 coding sequence is TGTGCTAGTGGTTTCTTAGAGGATAATTCACCCCTCCACTTT.

This chain uses TRBV5-1 with TRBJ1-1; a weak D match, TRBD1 (5 bases). Germline CDR1 SGHRS, CDR2 YFSETQ. V was pared by 0 bases and J by 5 bases, with 17 bases between. CDR3 length equals 16 residues. For the CDR3, the DNA is TGCGCCAGCAGCTTGGAGGGGAACCCGGTGAGGACTGAAGCTTTCTTT. Translated, it gives CASSLEGNPVRTEAFF.

The chain carries TRBV29-1 and TRBJ2-7; D remains ambiguous. V was pared by 4 bases and J by 2 bases, with 6 bases between. The length of the CDR3 is 11 residues. Per the germline V gene, CDR1 is SQVTM and CDR2 is ANQGSEA. The CDR3 loop reads CSVVDPYEQYF. CDR3 DNA: TGCAGCGTTGTGGACCCCTACGAGCAGTACTTC.

The chain couples TRBV5-4 to TRBJ1-1, with D maybe TRBD1 (5 bases). The ends were cut back, 1 base at V and 3 bases at J, with 19 bases in the middle. This CDR3 has 17 residues. From germline, CDR1 is SGHNT and CDR2 YYREEE (reference sequence). The CDR3 protein is CASSLWGRDRKYTEAFF. Here the CDR3 DNA reads TGTGCCAGCAGCTTGTGGGGACGGGACCGCAAGTACACTGAAGCTTTCTTT.

This clone has only a few counts. The V gene is TRBV5-1, the J gene TRBJ2-2; no definite D call. Germline V gene data show CDR1 as SGHRS and CDR2 as YFSETQ. There are 14 residues in the CDR3. V lost 1 base and J 0 bases, leaving 4 bases between the germline ends. CDR3 residues: CASSLTPNTGELFF. The CDR3 bases are TGCGCCAGCAGCTTGACACCGAACACCGGGGAGCTGTTTTTT. Filled out from reference TRBV5-1 and TRBJ2-2, the complete variable domain reads KAGVTQTPRYLIKTRGQQVTLSCSPISGHRSVSWYQQTPGQGLQFLFEYFSETQRNKGNFPGRFSGRQFSNSRSEMNVSTLELGDSALYLCASSLTPNTGELFFGEGSRLTVL.